These 10 T cell receptor beta chains originate from one sample sequenced in a study of cytomegalovirus exposure and HLA in healthy donors. Primers: 60 Vbeta forward and 13 Jbeta reverse. TCRdb's table, derived via immunoSEQ multiplex PCR, lists solely in-frame clones and lacks some. The listing records tens of thousands of clones. The sequenced material came from PBMCs. The receptors originated from a male donor in good health and CMV-seronegative.

The chain employs TRBV4-2 and TRBJ2-5; TRBD1 agrees at 8 bases. The CDR3 contains 15 residues. CDR1 is LGHNA, CDR2 YNFKEQ, per germline. Trimming at V came to 5 bases and at J to 3 bases, leaving 8 bases not matched to a gene. CDR3 protein: CASSGRTGTKETQYF. The CDR3 DNA reads TGTGCCAGCAGCGGCCGGACAGGGACGAAAGAGACCCAGTACTTC.

The rearrangement joins TRBV4-1 to TRBJ2-7; 10 bases agree with TRBD1. The CDR3 covers 16 residues. Looked up from germline, CDR1 is MGHRA and CDR2 is YSYEKL. Losses at the gene ends were 0 bases for V and 5 bases for J; bases not matched to a gene: 7. Written as DNA, the CDR3 is TGCGCCAGCAGCCAAGAATGGGGGACAGGGGAAGACGAGCAGTACTTC. This sequence encodes CASSQEWGTGEDEQYF.

The chain carries TRBV5-6 and TRBJ2-6; a possible D gene is TRBD1 (6 bases). This CDR3 is built from 15 residues. V lost 5 bases to trimming and J lost 2 bases, with 11 bases between them. Germline loops: CDR1 SGHDT, CDR2 YYEEEE. CDR3 sequence (DNA): TGTGCCAGCAGAGAACAGGGAGCTGGGGCCAACGTCCTGACTTTC. Protein: CASREQGAGANVLTF. Full variable domain (rest looked up from reference TRBV5-6 and TRBJ2-6): DAGVTQSPTHLIKTRGQQVTLRCSPKSGHDTVSWYQQALGQGPQFIFQYYEEEERQRGNFPDRFSGHQFPNYSSELNVNALLLGDSALYLCASREQGAGANVLTFGAGSRLTVL.

The chain joins TRBV28 to TRBJ1-1; D possibly corresponds to TRBD1 (6 bases). This CDR3 comprises 16 residues. Germline CDR1 is MDHEN and CDR2 is SYDVKM. The V end was cut by 5 bases, the J end by 4 bases, with 20 bases between. The CDR3, as DNA: TGTGCCAGCAGTCTCCCTCAGGGGCCAGTAGGCACTGAAGCTTTCTTT. Its protein is CASSLPQGPVGTEAFF.

The V and J genes are TRBV28 and TRBJ1-2; TRBD1 is a possible D gene (6 bases). The CDR3 spans 15 residues. Germline V gene lookup returns CDR1 MDHEN and CDR2 SYDVKM. Deletions cut 6 bases from V and 4 bases from J, with 18 bases between. CDR3 nucleotides: TGTGCCAGCAGAGGGGGGGAAAGAATCATCTATGGCTACACCTTC. It specifies CASRGGERIIYGYTF.

The rearrangement links TRBV9 to TRBJ1-6; D gene ambiguous. Trimming left V 2 bases short and J 7 bases short, with 7 bases between. The CDR3 is 13 residues long. CDR1 is SGDLS, CDR2 YYNGEE, per germline. CDR3 loop: CASSVLENSPLHF. CDR3 bases: TGTGCCAGCAGCGTGCTTGAGAATTCACCCCTCCACTTT.

The rearrangement joins TRBV7-2 to TRBJ1-5; D is unclear. The V and J ends lost 1 base and 5 bases respectively, with 9 bases between them. The CDR3 is 14 residues long. Germline V gene sequence: CDR1 SGHTA, CDR2 FQGNSA. This chain's CDR3 is CASSLGGRDQPQHF. In DNA, the CDR3 is TGTGCCAGCAGCTTAGGAGGGAGGGATCAGCCCCAGCATTTT.

The V gene is TRBV18, the J gene TRBJ1-1; 7 bases line up with TRBD1. Trimming cost V 3 bases and J 0 bases; bases outside gene matches: 19. Germline lookup yields CDR1 KGHSH and CDR2 LQKENI. The CDR3 totals 20 residues. DNA of the CDR3: TGTGCCAGCTCACCCCCCGTGGGCAGGGGGGCGAGCGAAATGAACACTGAAGCTTTCTTT. This encodes CASSPPVGRGASEMNTEAFF.

The genes are TRBV5-4 and TRBJ2-7, with D tentatively TRBD1 (6 bases). Trimming took 4 bases from V and 2 from J, leaving 10 bases between them. The CDR3 loop spans 13 amino acids. Germline lookup yields CDR1 SGHNT and CDR2 YYREEE (reference sequence). The CDR3 protein is CASSPGHAYEQYF. CDR3 nucleotides: TGTGCCAGCAGCCCGGGACATGCCTACGAGCAGTACTTC.

V gene TRBV19 combines with J gene TRBJ2-7; 11 nucleotides match TRBD2. This CDR3 comprises 17 residues. Germline V gene sequence: CDR1 LNHDA, CDR2 SQIVND (reference sequence). The V and J ends lost 8 bases and 1 base, in that order; junction bases with no gene match: 13. In DNA form, the CDR3 reads TGTGCCAGTGCAACCGGGGCTAGCGGGGGGAGTTCCTACGAGCAGTACTTC. Encoded protein: CASATGASGGSSYEQYF.